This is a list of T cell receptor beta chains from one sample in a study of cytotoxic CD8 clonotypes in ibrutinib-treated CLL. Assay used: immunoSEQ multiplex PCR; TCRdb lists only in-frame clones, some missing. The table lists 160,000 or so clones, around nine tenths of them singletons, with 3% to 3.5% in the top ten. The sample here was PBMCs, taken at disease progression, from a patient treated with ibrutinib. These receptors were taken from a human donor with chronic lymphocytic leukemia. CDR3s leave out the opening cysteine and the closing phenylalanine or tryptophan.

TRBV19	ASSPWTGVDYEQY
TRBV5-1	ASNSPTYNEQF
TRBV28	ASSLHPIYEQY
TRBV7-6	ASSSAFGGSGNTIY
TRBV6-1	ASTPLGTSGYEQY
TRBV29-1	SVAGLNTEAF
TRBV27	ASSFGQSNQPQH
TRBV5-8	ASSLVEGTELST
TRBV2	ASSVFGAGQPQH
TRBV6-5	ASSREGRDTIY